This TCR beta chain was found in a study of blood T cell repertoires in COVID-19. Under the authors' procedure: For nucleated cells, counts were estimated from reference gene primer amplification. Sequenced by immunoSEQ multiplex PCR; TCRdb stores in-frame clones only, minus some. V, J and clone size are those of that table, while D and trimming were read from the DNA. The table records 180,000 or so clones, roughly 78% of them present only once. In its sample, this clone was seen once. CDR1 is SGHRS and CDR2 is YFSETQ in the germline V gene. This CDR3 comprises 15 residues. V gave up 0 bases and J gave up 7 bases, with 13 bases separating them.

The TCR sequence derives from a woman older than 75 with active or convalescent COVID-19. Sequenced: peripheral blood. The J gene is TRBJ1-4, the V gene TRBV5-1, with no clear D. The CDR3 DNA reads as TGCGCCAGCAGCTTGGCGGCGGGGTCGGGTGAAAAACTGTTTTTT. Protein product: CASSLAAGSGEKLFF. The full variable domain, its missing parts supplied by reference TRBV5-1 and TRBJ1-4, is KAGVTQTPRYLIKTRGQQVTLSCSPISGHRSVSWYQQTPGQGLQFLFEYFSETQRNKGNFPGRFSGRQFSNSRSEMNVSTLELGDSALYLCASSLAAGSGEKLFFGSGTQLSVL.